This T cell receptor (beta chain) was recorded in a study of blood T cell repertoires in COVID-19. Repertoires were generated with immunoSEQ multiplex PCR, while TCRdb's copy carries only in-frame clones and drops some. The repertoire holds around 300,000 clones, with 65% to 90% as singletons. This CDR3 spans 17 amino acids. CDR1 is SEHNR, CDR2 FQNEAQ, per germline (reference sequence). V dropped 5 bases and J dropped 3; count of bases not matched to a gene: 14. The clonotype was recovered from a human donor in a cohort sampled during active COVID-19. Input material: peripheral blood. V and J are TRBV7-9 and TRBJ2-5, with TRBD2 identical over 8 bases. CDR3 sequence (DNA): TGTGCCAGCAGCCCGAGAACCGGGACTAGGCCGGAAGAGACCCAGTACTTC. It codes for CASSPRTGTRPEETQYF.